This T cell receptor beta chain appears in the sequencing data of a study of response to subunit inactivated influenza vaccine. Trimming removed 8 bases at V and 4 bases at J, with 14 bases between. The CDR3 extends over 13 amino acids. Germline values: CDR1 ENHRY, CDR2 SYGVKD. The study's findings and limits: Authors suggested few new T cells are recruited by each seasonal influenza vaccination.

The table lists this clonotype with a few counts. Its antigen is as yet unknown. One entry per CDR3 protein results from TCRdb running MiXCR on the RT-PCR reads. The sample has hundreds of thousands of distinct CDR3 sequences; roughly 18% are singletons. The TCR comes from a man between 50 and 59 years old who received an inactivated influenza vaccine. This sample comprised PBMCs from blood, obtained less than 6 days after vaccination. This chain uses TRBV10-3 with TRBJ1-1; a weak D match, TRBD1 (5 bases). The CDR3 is CAIGQGDSTEAFF. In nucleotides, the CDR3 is TGTGCCATCGGTCAGGGTGACAGCACTGAAGCTTTCTTT.